This entry is about one T cell receptor (beta chain). The antigen is undetermined. The sample is drawn from a study of monozygotic twins with inflammatory bowel disease. General observations from the study: Compared with healthy co-twins, IBD patients showed reduced TCRbeta repertoire diversity by inverse Simpson. What may have added variability to patient repertoires is that immunosuppressive treatments differed. Evidence did not back any single strong signal or clonotype linked to IBD.

Addition of UMIs with a 6-nucleotide sample barcode was achieved by template switching. TCRdb reprocessed the 5' RACE reads and stores each CDR3 protein as one record, lacking DNA. The repertoire table contains about 380,000 distinct CDR3 sequences. The clonotype originates from a human donor with ulcerative colitis or Crohn's disease, or a healthy co-twin of an affected twin (not recorded which). The sequenced sample consisted of blood.

The CDR3 sequence is CASSLGHNNEQFF. The V and J genes are TRBV7-3 and TRBJ2-1; TCRdb reports TRBD1, a call that lacks DNA to check it against. CDR3 length equals 13 residues. Per the germline V gene, CDR1 is SGHTA and CDR2 is FQGTGA.